A single sample gave rise to the 24 T cell receptor beta chains below, sequenced in a study of blood T cells in healthy people across ages. Together with a sample-barcoded 5' primer, a J-beta primer mix was included in a second PCR lasting about 7 to 12 cycles. TCRdb re-called the 5' RACE reads through MiXCR, storing one row per CDR3 protein. The sample holds about 940,000 distinct CDR3 sequences, around 48% seen once. The sequencing input was blood. The receptors derive from a man aged 25-45 years in good health.

This clonotype was counted a few times. The chain carries TRBV28 and TRBJ2-5; 9 nucleotides match TRBD1. This CDR3 region has 15 residues. Germline loops: CDR1 MDHEN, CDR2 SYDVKM. V shed 6 bases, J shed 4 bases, and the junction held 9 bases outside the gene matches. The CDR3 DNA is TGTGCCAGCAGCCCCCTGGGACAGGGTGCAGAGACCCAGTACTTC. Translation gives CASSPLGQGAETQYF.

This clonotype was observed a few times. The chain couples TRBV4-2 to TRBJ2-7; 8 bases are shared with TRBD1. The V segment lost 4 bases and the J segment 3 bases; nucleotides outside the gene matches: 8. This CDR3 contains 15 residues. Germline CDR1 is LGHNA and CDR2 is YNFKEQ. DNA for the CDR3: TGTGCCAGCAGCCGCGAAGCCGGGACAGGCTACGAGCAGTACTTC. Translated, it gives CASSREAGTGYEQYF.

The chain couples TRBV6-2 or TRBV6-3 to TRBJ1-5; 7 bases line up with TRBD1. V lost 6 bases, J lost 0 bases, and 5 bases stayed unmatched. The germline V gene encodes CDR1 MNHEY and CDR2 SVGEGT. The CDR3 spans 15 residues. CDR3 protein: CASRWTGNSNQPQHF. In DNA form, the CDR3 reads TGTGCCAGCAGGTGGACAGGTAATAGCAATCAGCCCCAGCATTTT.

This chain connects TRBV7-9 to TRBJ2-3; D might be TRBD1 or TRBD2, each matching 5 bases. CDR1 is SEHNR and CDR2 is FQNEAQ in the germline V gene (reference sequence). Trimming took 5 bases from V and 3 from J, leaving 21 bases between them. This CDR3 comprises 17 residues. The CDR3 is CASSPRDPTKATDTQYF. Written as DNA, the CDR3 is TGTGCCAGCAGCCCCCGGGACCCCACAAAAGCTACAGATACGCAGTATTTT.

This clonotype has at least ten counts. The chain is built from TRBV5-5 and TRBJ2-7; 10 bases agree with TRBD1. V shed 0 bases and J 0 bases; nucleotides not matched to a gene: 3. The germline V gene encodes CDR1 SGHKS and CDR2 YYEKEE (reference sequence). The CDR3 spans 16 residues. The CDR3 nucleotides read TGTGCCAGCAGCTTGGGGCGACAGGGGGCCTCCTACGAGCAGTACTTC. Encoded protein: CASSLGRQGASYEQYF.

The rearrangement uses TRBV29-1 and TRBJ1-5; 7 bases are shared with TRBD1. V shed 5 bases and J 6 bases; nucleotides not matched to a gene: 7. Germline loops: CDR1 SQVTM, CDR2 ANQGSEA. The CDR3 consists of 13 residues. CDR3 sequence reads: CSVYTGESQPQHF. The DNA of the CDR3 is TGCAGCGTTTATACAGGGGAAAGTCAGCCCCAGCATTTT.

The chain recombines TRBV28 with TRBJ2-2; D not resolved. Germline V lookup: CDR1 MDHEN, CDR2 SYDVKM. Deletions cut 10 bases from V and 3 bases from J, with 12 bases between. The length of the CDR3 is 13 residues. The CDR3 here is CATLYRDTGELFF. DNA of the CDR3: TGTGCCACCCTTTACCGCGACACCGGGGAGCTGTTTTTT.

The chain carries TRBV27 and TRBJ2-3; 8 bases are a match to TRBD1. CDR1 is MNHEY, CDR2 SMNVEV, per germline (reference sequence). The CDR3 consists of 14 residues. Trimming removed 4 bases from V and 6 bases from J; junction bases left unmatched: 6. For the CDR3, the DNA is TGTGCCAGCAGTTATGCGACAGGGGTTGATACGCAGTATTTT. It encodes CASSYATGVDTQYF.

The chain recombines TRBV30 with TRBJ1-2; tentative D call: TRBD1 (5 bases). CDR1 GTSNPN and CDR2 SVGIG come from the germline V gene (reference sequence). The CDR3 has 14 residues. The germline V and J ends were trimmed by 4 bases and 4 bases, with 16 bases remaining between them. Written as DNA, the CDR3 is TGTGCCTGGAATCGCGGGGCGTGGGGCTATGGCTACACCTTC. This gives the protein CAWNRGAWGYGYTF. The variable domain in full, with the rest retrieved from reference TRBV30 and TRBJ1-2, is SQTIHQWPATLVQPVGSPLSLECTVEGTSNPNLYWYRQAAGRGLQLLFYSVGIGQISSEVPQNLSASRPQDRQFILSSKKLLLSDSGFYLCAWNRGAWGYGYTFGSGTRLTVV.

This sequence joins TRBV14 and TRBJ2-1; D is uncertain. Trimming took 0 bases from V and 6 from J, leaving 9 bases between them. From germline, CDR1 is SGHDN and CDR2 FVKESK. The CDR3 length is 14 residues. The CDR3 protein is CASSQEGGINEQFF. As DNA, the CDR3 is TGTGCCAGCAGCCAAGAAGGTGGGATCAATGAGCAGTTCTTC.

This rearrangement joins TRBV6-2 or TRBV6-3 to TRBJ2-1, with 9 bases fitting TRBD2. The CDR3 totals 15 residues. Trimming removed 2 bases from V and 6 bases from J; junction bases left unmatched: 5. The germline V gene encodes CDR1 MNHEY and CDR2 SVGEGT. CDR3 region: CASSYSGGRINEQFF. The CDR3 nucleotides read TGTGCCAGCAGTTACAGCGGGGGGAGGATCAATGAGCAGTTCTTC.

This clonotype was seen more than once but under ten times. In nucleotides, the CDR3 is TGTGCCAGCAGTGTCCAGGTCGGCTATGGCTACACCTTC. Amino acids: CASSVQVGYGYTF. This chain uses TRBV27 with TRBJ1-2; D remains unclear. Germline loops: CDR1 MNHEY, CDR2 SMNVEV (reference sequence). Trimming left V 5 bases short and J 4 bases short, with 11 bases between. The CDR3 consists of 13 residues.

This clonotype has a handful of counts. This chain connects TRBV3-1 to TRBJ2-1; TRBD1 aligns across 9 bases. The V and J ends lost 2 bases and 9 bases, in that order; junction bases with no gene match: 5. The CDR3 consists of 14 residues. The germline V gene has CDR1 LGHDT and CDR2 YNNKEL (reference sequence). This CDR3 reads CASSQTGQGTEQFF. Here the CDR3 DNA reads TGTGCCAGCAGCCAAACGGGACAGGGTACTGAGCAGTTCTTC.

The table lists this clonotype with a few counts. The J gene is TRBJ2-4, the V gene TRBV10-3; no clear D gene. The DNA end favors TRBJ2-7, so the J call may be wrong. The germline CDR1 and CDR2 sequences are ENHRY and SYGVKD. This CDR3 spans 14 amino acids. In DNA form, the CDR3 reads TGTGCCATCAGTGAGCCCAACAAAGAGGACGAGCAGTACTTC. Translating gives CAISEPNKEDEQYF.

A note on this clonotype: A much larger clonotype is one base distant, so this may be a read error. The chain joins TRBV11-2 to TRBJ2-3; possible D gene TRBD1, 7 bases. V lost 1 base and J 0 bases, leaving 11 bases between the germline ends. The CDR3 length is 16 residues. Germline V gene lookup returns CDR1 SGHAT and CDR2 FQNNGV. This chain's CDR3 is CASSLGQGGSTDTQYF. DNA of the CDR3: TGTGCCAGCAGCTTAGGGCAGGGGGGTAGCACAGATACGCAGTATTTT.

V usage is TRBV6-5 and J usage is TRBJ2-7; 8 positions match TRBD1. The J call is doubtful: the DNA matches TRBJ2-5 better. The CDR3 extends over 13 amino acids. Germline CDR1 and CDR2: MNHEY and SVGAGI. CDR3 nucleotides: TGTGCCAGCAGTTCGGACAGGGCAGAGACCCAGTACTTC. It translates to CASSSDRAETQYF.

This clonotype occurred many times. The genes are TRBV5-6 and TRBJ2-1, with TRBD2 identical over 8 bases. Germline-derived CDR1 and CDR2 are SGHDT and YYEEEE. V was clipped by 4 bases and J by 9 bases; unmatched bases: 15. The CDR3 consists of 16 residues. CDR3 in DNA: TGTGCCAGCAGCCCACCCCCGGGACTAGTATTCAGTGAGCAGTTCTTC. Its translation is CASSPPPGLVFSEQFF.

This clonotype has only one observation. The chain carries TRBV20-1 and TRBJ2-5; no reliable D call. Judging by the DNA end, TRBJ2-7 fits better; the J call may be wrong. The germline V gene encodes CDR1 DFQATT and CDR2 SNEGSKA (reference sequence). The CDR3 extends over 15 amino acids. The CDR3 protein is CSAKKAPATAYEQYF. The DNA for the CDR3 is TGCAGTGCTAAGAAAGCCCCCGCGACGGCCTACGAGCAGTACTTC.

This chain connects TRBV20-1 to TRBJ2-7; 10 bases are shared with TRBD1. Germline assignment: CDR1 DFQATT and CDR2 SNEGSKA (reference sequence). The CDR3 is 17 amino acids. After removal of 6 bases from V and 3 bases from J, the junction contained 17 bases not matched to a gene. CDR3 nucleotide sequence: TGCAGTGCCCCGGGACAGGGGTCCACTAGGAACATCTACGAGCAGTACTTC. Amino acid sequence: CSAPGQGSTRNIYEQYF.

This chain joins TRBV2 and TRBJ1-5; D is unresolved. Germline CDR1 SNHLY, CDR2 FYNNEI. V dropped 4 bases and J dropped 7 bases, with 23 bases sitting between them. This CDR3 is 17 amino acids long. This CDR3 is CASSAAGGADLGQPQHF. The CDR3 DNA reads TGTGCCAGCAGTGCGGCGGGTGGTGCGGACCTTGGGCAGCCCCAGCATTTT.

This chain uses TRBV29-1 with TRBJ2-7, with 10 positions matching TRBD2. Germline assignment: CDR1 SQVTM and CDR2 ANQGSEA. J lost 3 bases, V lost 0 bases, and 14 bases had no gene match. This CDR3 is 18 amino acids long. CDR3 coding DNA: TGCAGCGTTGAAGATTACGAGCGGGGGGGCAGGGGAGTCTACGAGCAGTACTTC. Its protein is CSVEDYERGGRGVYEQYF.

The chain has TRBV29-1 and TRBJ2-3; D gene uncertain. With 7 bases removed from V and 7 bases from J, the gap between germline ends came to 12 bases. Germline loops: CDR1 SQVTM, CDR2 ANQGSEA. The CDR3 has 11 amino acids. For the CDR3, the DNA is TGCAGCGCCCACGGTAGAAATACGCAGTATTTT. Amino acid sequence: CSAHGRNTQYF.

The V and J genes are TRBV28 and TRBJ2-7, with 7 nucleotides matching TRBD2. Germline lookup yields CDR1 MDHEN and CDR2 SYDVKM. J lost 7 bases, V lost 5 bases, and 17 bases had no gene match. There are 16 residues in the CDR3. CDR3 in DNA: TGTGCCAGCAGTCCAGCGGCAGCGGGGAGTGACAATGAGCAGTACTTC. Translated: CASSPAAAGSDNEQYF.

The V and J genes are TRBV27 and TRBJ1-6; D is ambiguous. V gave up 5 bases and J gave up 8 bases, with 19 bases separating them. Germline assignment: CDR1 MNHEY and CDR2 SMNVEV (reference sequence). There are 16 residues in the CDR3. The CDR3 protein is CASSLAGGSWDSPLHF. DNA of the CDR3: TGTGCCAGCAGTCTCGCAGGCGGATCGTGGGATTCACCCCTCCACTTT.